The entry that follows covers one T cell receptor (beta chain) sequence. It has no known antigen specificity. There are no base qualities to consult, and no much larger clone falls within one base. The receptor library was made with the immunoSEQ multiplex PCR assay. A mixture of 60 forward primers for TCR Vbeta segments and 13 reverse primers for TCR Jbeta segments was used in the multiplex PCR. The CDR3 region of rearranged TCR beta genes was amplified from genomic DNA with a multiplex PCR assay. On the Illumina HiSeq System, the amplified TCR beta libraries were sequenced as 87-base-pair reads. From the authors' description of their analysis: A later analysis counted about 80 million unique TCR beta chains across the 666 repertoires, and some 11 million of these chains were shared by at least two donors. Raw reads were error-corrected and collapsed into unique sequences with a nearest-neighbor algorithm that merged closely related sequences to remove PCR and sequencing errors. CDR3 sequences were aligned to IMGT reference sequences to assign V, D and J gene segments. For a sequence to be retained, a match of at least six nucleotides was required to both a V gene segment and a J gene segment. Rearrangements were called productive when the CDR3 lacked stop codons and stayed in frame with V and J; all others were non-productive. CDR3 was defined by IMGT convention, running from the second conserved V-encoded cysteine to the conserved J-encoded phenylalanine. In an earlier analysis of 500 to 650 of the donors, sequences lacking an unambiguous match to a single V gene segment were excluded. An earlier analysis of 500 to 700 of the donors classified V segments as functional when productive rearrangements were above 56.7% and as segregating when the standard deviation between donors was above 5%. To diagnose cytomegalovirus status from the catalog of TCR beta chain sequences, a statistical classification framework was built. In a later analysis, V and J genes were assigned by comparing TCR nucleotide sequences against IMGT/GENE-DB human TR gene sequences. Using the TCRdist pipeline, a later analysis assigned CDR3 sequences along with most-parsimonious VDJ recombination scenarios. In a later analysis, each TCR beta chain was defined by its CDR3 amino acid sequence together with its V-gene family, and reads lacking a unique V-gene family were excluded. As a way to deal with suspected cross-contamination and a sequencing artifact, a later analysis dropped more than 500 nucleotide sequences that were highly shared and had low generation probability. A later analysis calculated a clonal expansion index for each public chain from normalized within-repertoire ranks of inferred template counts. A later analysis computed generation probabilities with a VDJ recombination model fitted to out-of-frame rearrangements, and checked the results against IGoR. In a later analysis, TCR-TCR, TCR-HLA and TCR-CMV co-occurrence was scored with hypergeometric tests, and a repertoire-size bias correction was applied to TCR pairs. A later analysis estimated false discovery rates by permuting HLA or CMV assignments 20 times. In a later analysis, co-occurring TCRs were grouped using DBSCAN, and TCRdist sequence similarity was added for clustering within HLA-allele-positive subsets. Co-occurrence clustering excluded repertoires with fewer than 30,000 or more than 120,000 public chains, plus five with anomalous nucleotide sharing. TCRdb took this table from immuneACCESS and kept in-frame rearrangements with V and J called. Such tables lack part of the clones; where checked against another copy, unresolved V genes explain under half of the gap, and the rest is unexplained. V, J and clone size are taken as reported in that table, and D and trimming were inferred from the DNA itself. The sample contains more than 110,000 clones, about 76% of them found a single time. About 3.7% of the sample goes to the ten largest clones.

The cohort consisted of more than 650 healthy bone marrow donors. At the time of sampling, every cohort member was nominally healthy, though immune exposures that went unrecorded were likely present. The donor was CMV seronegative and belonged to the group of around 350 seronegative cohort members. Each donor provided a peripheral blood sample, and peripheral blood mononuclear cells were used for TCR beta sequencing. The Qiagen DNeasy Blood Extraction Kit was used to extract genomic DNA from the blood cell samples. Trimming takes 2 bases from V and 8 bases from J, and the germline ends sit 12 bases apart. Spanning cysteine to phenylalanine, the CDR3 consists of 13 amino acids. This entry keeps only the CDR3 DNA: 39 bases, framed from base 1. CDR1 and CDR2, per the germline V gene, are MNHNS and SASEGT. This specimen comes from a study of cytomegalovirus exposure and HLA in healthy donors (dated by TCRdb to about 2017). With respect to the entire study: An earlier analysis of approximately 640 of the donors reported 250 to 300 Gb of sequence data and around 110 million unique TCR beta sequences from some 180 million T cells. The study profiled the T cell repertoires of some 610 subjects by immunosequencing and related them to cytomegalovirus serostatus. The study combined high-throughput TCR immunosequencing, statistical association of individual TCRs with disease status, and machine learning to predict cytomegalovirus infection status. Class I and class II HLA loci were covered by the typing at four-digit resolution. Among the roughly 430 genotyped donors, approximately 77% belonged to the genetic ancestry cluster associated with self-reported Caucasian donors. The later analysis used no new phenotypic data to find candidate immune exposures, relying instead on TCR beta sequences and their occurrence across donors. All discovery cohort repertoires had been generated on a single sequencing platform. Besides the first cohort of hundreds of subjects, a separate validation cohort made up of 90 to 150 different subjects was used. On average, 235,054 unique TCR beta nucleotide sequences were sequenced per donor among a few hundred genotyped donors of the cohort, with around 19% of those sequences being non-productive. An early release that covered about 600 HLA-typed donors contained approximately 320 gigabases of sequencing data and about 84 million unique TCR sequences. A later genetic analysis used genome-wide SNP genotypes for about 60% of the 666 donors, treating that subset as a discovery cohort. Roughly five DR-DQ haplotypes were treated as single units for association and clustering because of strong linkage in the cohort. Donor age, sex, ethnicity and CMV serostatus were compiled together with the repertoire data. The study aimed to test whether signatures of past pathogen exposure could be identified by cataloging public T cell receptors. In an earlier analysis of a few hundred of the donors, high-throughput TCR beta sequencing was used to judge whether each TCR beta V gene segment behaved as functional or pseudogenic. To study patterns of TCR occurrence, a later analysis re-analyzed previously published TCR beta repertoires from around 670 donors and added high-resolution HLA genotyping. Typing coverage differed by locus: A, B, C, DRB1 and DQB1 were typed in roughly 620-630 donors, DQA1 in about 550, DPA1 in approximately 610, and DPB1 in around 490.

What the authors observed across the whole study: The 87-base-pair reads could not distinguish some IMGT-functional V segments, including TRBV6-2 and TRBV6-3, so those segments were excluded. In a later analysis, TCR association rates were found to vary across HLA loci, with the most associated TCRs seen for DRB1 alleles and the fewest for HLA-C alleles. Across donors, most TCR sequences were observed very rarely, whereas some public TCRs were present in many individuals. In vitro tests confirmed that three of the cytomegalovirus-associated TCR beta chains recognize cytomegalovirus antigens. In an earlier analysis of approximately 590 of the donors, most TCR beta V segments appeared in productive rearrangements about 90% or about 30% of the time, broadly matching IMGT annotations. Linkage disequilibrium might explain the correlated functional status among segregating V segments, but an unknown experimental factor could not be ruled out. In a later genetic analysis, fewer N-insertions in productive TCRs were reported among donors in an Asian-associated ancestry cluster than the roughly 700-donor mean. The only immune exposure information available for the cohort was CMV serostatus. A later analysis found that most CMV-associated TCR beta chains appeared HLA-restricted, with HLA associations seemingly driven largely by CMV exposure. In a later analysis, several top co-occurrence clusters were reported to appear linked to parvovirus B19, influenza, CMV and Epstein-Barr virus. The classifier was reported to diagnose cytomegalovirus status with high specificity and sensitivity in both the original cohort and the validation cohort. Because HLA typing was unavailable for some donors at each locus, only the typed subset was used in association tests. Sequencing depth was assumed to be roughly uniform across donors in the presence/absence analyses, though that assumption may not hold. In a later genetic analysis, a missense DCLRE1C variant was associated with V-gene and J-gene trimming of TCR beta chains, and the association was replicated in an independent cohort. The earlier analysis of approximately 560 of the donors excluded 15 to 20 rarely observed V segments, including chromosome 9 orphons, because counts were too low. When HLA alleles, especially DR and DQ, strongly co-occurred, attributing TCR associations to individual alleles was difficult. Specific HLA alleles were associated with 16,951 TCR beta sequences at a false discovery rate of 0.05 in a later analysis. Only TCR beta chains were sequenced in this cohort, and the absence of alpha or paired-chain data limited detectable features. The sequencing pipeline was judged likely to have produced a cluster of highly shared sequence variants as a technical artifact. It was suggested by the authors that the approach could potentially be generalized to other disease states and immunological phenotypes. The study listed 164 TCR beta chains as associated with cytomegalovirus. A further reported finding was that TCR beta sequences accurately predicted the HLA-A and HLA-B alleles for most subjects in the first cohort. Compared with equally common non-associated chains, HLA-associated TCR beta chains in a later analysis were more clonally expanded and had lower generation probabilities.

The specimen was PBMCs. The TCR was taken from a male donor in good health and CMV-seronegative. The V and J genes are TRBV6-1 and TRBJ1-2; the D gene is not confidently resolved. The nucleotide sequence is TGTGCCAGCAGTGAATGGGCCGGCAGGGGCTACACCTTC. Its protein reads: CASSEWAGRGYTF.